The clone carrying this TCR beta chain has only a few counts. Its antigen is currently unknown. The sample originates from a study of OX40 agonist ivuxolimab in advanced cancers. About the study: Partial responses were achieved by three patients: one hepatocellular carcinoma, two cutaneous melanoma. Whole-study findings and limits: Fewer expanded clones were found on average in CD4+ than in CD8+ T cells.

Germline assignment: CDR1 LNHDA and CDR2 SQIVND (reference sequence). This CDR3 region has 13 residues. The ends were cut back, 5 bases at V and 5 bases at J, with 10 bases in the middle. TCRdb's copy holds only in-frame clones and misses some; the assay was immunoSEQ multiplex PCR. Here the sample spans around 40,000 clones, around 80% being singletons. Sequenced here: CD4+ or CD8+ T cells sorted from blood, sampled in a trial of the OX40 agonist ivuxolimab. This clonotype was obtained from an adult with an advanced solid tumor such as melanoma, head and neck, liver or kidney cancer. The rearrangement links TRBV19 to TRBJ1-5, with a weak D call TRBD1 (5 bases). CDR3 nucleotides: TGTGCCAGTAGTTGGGGCAGGGATCAGCCCCAGCATTTT. The encoded protein is CASSWGRDQPQHF.